The next 3 T cell receptor beta chains were all read from a single sample in a study of regulatory T cells in long-lasting Graves disease. Building of the TCR beta libraries involved iRepertoire HTBI primers and Arm-PCR of CDR3 regions. Via MiXCR, TCRdb re-called the multiplex PCR reads, giving one row per CDR3 protein. The table records around 500,000 distinct CDR3 sequences, approximately 15% of them present only once. Time point reported: newly diagnosed GD, antithyroid drugs for less than 3 months. Generation of the TCR library employed RNA extracted from PBMCs. This same sample was also part of a study on T cells in Graves' hyperthyroidism and ophthalmopathy.

Material: peripheral blood mononuclear cells (PBMCs), obtained at new diagnosis, from a patient treated with antithyroid drugs. These receptors all come from a man aged 25-45 years with Graves disease.

The table lists this clonotype with many counts. The rearrangement uses TRBV29-1 and TRBJ1-1, with D tentatively TRBD1 (6 bases). The CDR3 runs to 15 residues. Per the germline V gene, CDR1 is SQVTM and CDR2 is ANQGSEA. V lost 4 bases, J lost 2 bases, and 17 bases lay in between. The CDR3 loop is CSVVRRRGANTEAFF. The CDR3 coding sequence is TGCAGCGTTGTAAGGCGTCGGGGGGCTAACACTGAAGCTTTCTTT.

V is TRBV10-2 and J is TRBJ1-2, with TRBD1 matching over 7 bases. This CDR3 comprises 13 residues. The ends lost 4 bases at V and 8 bases at J; junction bases unmatched: 7. Germline CDR1 is WSHSY and CDR2 is SAAADI. The CDR3 region is CASSGDREVGYTF. The CDR3 DNA follows: TGCGCCAGCAGTGGAGACAGGGAAGTAGGCTACACCTTC.

This clonotype occurred many times. The chain recombines TRBV18 with TRBJ2-5; D perhaps matches TRBD1 (6 bases). Germline assignment: CDR1 KGHSH and CDR2 LQKENI. V was pared by 0 bases and J by 4 bases, with 9 bases between. This CDR3 spans 14 amino acids. CDR3 sequence (DNA): TGTGCCAGCTCACCACCAGCAGGGGTAGAGACCCAGTACTTC. As protein: CASSPPAGVETQYF.